This T cell receptor beta chain stems from a study of control samples from healthy donors and cancer patients. The table came from immunoSEQ multiplex PCR; TCRdb's copy has only in-frame clones and leaves some out. The sample records tens of thousands of clones, 82% being singletons. The CDR3 has 13 amino acids. Germline CDR1 reads SGHRS; CDR2 reads YFSETQ. Trimming cost V 4 bases and J 4 bases; bases outside gene matches: 4. The chain combines TRBV5-1 with TRBJ1-2, with 7 bases that match TRBD1. The sequenced sample was PBMCs. The receptor's source is a man aged 55 to 70 with colorectal cancer. The CDR3 region has the DNA TGCGCCAGCAGCCCGGACAGGACCTATGGCTACACCTTC. Its translation is CASSPDRTYGYTF.